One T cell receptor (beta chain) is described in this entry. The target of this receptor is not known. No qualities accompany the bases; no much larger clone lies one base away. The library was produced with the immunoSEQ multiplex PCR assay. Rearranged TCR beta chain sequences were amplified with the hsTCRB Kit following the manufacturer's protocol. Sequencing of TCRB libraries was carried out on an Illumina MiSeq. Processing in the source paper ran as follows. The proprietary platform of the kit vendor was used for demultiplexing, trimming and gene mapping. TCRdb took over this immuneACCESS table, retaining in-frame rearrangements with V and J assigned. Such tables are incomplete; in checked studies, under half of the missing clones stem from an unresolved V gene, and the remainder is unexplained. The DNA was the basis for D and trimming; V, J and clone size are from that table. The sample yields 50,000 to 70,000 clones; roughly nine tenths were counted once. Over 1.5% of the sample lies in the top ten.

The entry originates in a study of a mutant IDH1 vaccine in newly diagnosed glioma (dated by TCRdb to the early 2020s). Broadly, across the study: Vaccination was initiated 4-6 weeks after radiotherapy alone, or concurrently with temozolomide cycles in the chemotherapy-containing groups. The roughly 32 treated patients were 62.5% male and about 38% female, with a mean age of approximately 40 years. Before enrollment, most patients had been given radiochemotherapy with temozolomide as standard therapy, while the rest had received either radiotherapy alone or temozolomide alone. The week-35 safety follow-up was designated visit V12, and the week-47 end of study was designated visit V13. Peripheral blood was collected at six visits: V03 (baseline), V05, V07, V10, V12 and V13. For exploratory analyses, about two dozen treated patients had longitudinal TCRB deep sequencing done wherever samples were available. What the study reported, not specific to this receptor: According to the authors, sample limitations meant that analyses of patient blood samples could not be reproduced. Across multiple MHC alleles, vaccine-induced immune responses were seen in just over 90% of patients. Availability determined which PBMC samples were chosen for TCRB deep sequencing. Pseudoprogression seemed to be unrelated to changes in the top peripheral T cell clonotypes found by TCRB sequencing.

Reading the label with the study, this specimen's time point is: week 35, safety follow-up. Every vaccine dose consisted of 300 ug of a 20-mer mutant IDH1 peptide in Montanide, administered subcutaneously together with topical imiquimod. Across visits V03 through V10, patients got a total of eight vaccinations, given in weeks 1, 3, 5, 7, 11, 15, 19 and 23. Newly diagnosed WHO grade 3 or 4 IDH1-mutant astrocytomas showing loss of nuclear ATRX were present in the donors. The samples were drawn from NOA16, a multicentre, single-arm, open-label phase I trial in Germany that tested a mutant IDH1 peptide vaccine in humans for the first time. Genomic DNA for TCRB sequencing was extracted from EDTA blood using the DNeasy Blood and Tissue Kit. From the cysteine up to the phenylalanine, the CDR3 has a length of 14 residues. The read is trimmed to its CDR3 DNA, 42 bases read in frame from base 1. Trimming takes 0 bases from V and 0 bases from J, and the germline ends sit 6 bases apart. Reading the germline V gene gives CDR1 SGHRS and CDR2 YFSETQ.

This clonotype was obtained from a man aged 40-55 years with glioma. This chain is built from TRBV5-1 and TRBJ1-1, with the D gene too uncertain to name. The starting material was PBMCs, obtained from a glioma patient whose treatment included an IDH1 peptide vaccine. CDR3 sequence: CASSLGTVNTEAFF. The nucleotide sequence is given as TGCGCCAGCAGCTTGGGGACGGTGAACACTGAAGCTTTCTTT.